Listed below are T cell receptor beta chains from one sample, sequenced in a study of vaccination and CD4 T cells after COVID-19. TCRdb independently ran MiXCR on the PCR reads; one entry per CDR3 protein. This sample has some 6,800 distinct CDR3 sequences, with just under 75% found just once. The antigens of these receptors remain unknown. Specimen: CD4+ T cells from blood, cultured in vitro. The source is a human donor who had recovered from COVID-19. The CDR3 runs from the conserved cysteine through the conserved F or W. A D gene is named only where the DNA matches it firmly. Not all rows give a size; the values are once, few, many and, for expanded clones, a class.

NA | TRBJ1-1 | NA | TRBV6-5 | CASSYSYVVGQQAFF | TGTGCCAGCAGTTACTCCTACGTCGTTGGACAGCAAGCTTTCTTT
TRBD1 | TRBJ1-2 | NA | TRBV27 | CASSPLFPGQANYGYTF | TGTGCCAGCAGCCCCCTATTTCCGGGACAGGCGAACTATGGCTACACCTTC
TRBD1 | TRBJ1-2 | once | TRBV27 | CASSPSIGTGAIYTF | TGTGCCAGCAGTCCCTCCATCGGGACAGGGGCCATCTACACCTTC
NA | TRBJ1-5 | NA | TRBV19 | CASSSGRKISNQPQHF | TGTGCCAGTAGTTCGGGGCGGAAGATTAGCAATCAGCCCCAGCATTTT
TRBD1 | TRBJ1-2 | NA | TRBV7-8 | CASSLDRGFSYTF | TGTGCCAGCAGCTTAGACAGGGGTTTCAGCTACACCTTC
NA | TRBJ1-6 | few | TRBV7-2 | CASSYAGVSPLHF | TGTGCCAGCAGTTATGCAGGGGTTTCACCCCTCCACTTT
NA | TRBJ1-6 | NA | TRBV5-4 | CASRTGNSPLHF | TGTGCCAGCAGAACGGGGAATTCACCCCTCCACTTT
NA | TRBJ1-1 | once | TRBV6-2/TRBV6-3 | CASSYSRYTEAFF | TGTGCCAGCAGTTATTCTCGGTACACTGAAGCTTTCTTT
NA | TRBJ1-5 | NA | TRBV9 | CASSVDIGRPQHF | TGTGCCAGCAGCGTCGACATCGGGAGGCCCCAGCATTTT
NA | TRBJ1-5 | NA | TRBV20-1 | CSARVHQPQHF | TGCAGTGCTAGAGTGCATCAGCCCCAGCATTTC
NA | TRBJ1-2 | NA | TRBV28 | CASRSPGLVGYTF | TGTGCCAGCAGGTCCCCCGGACTGGTAGGCTACACCTTC
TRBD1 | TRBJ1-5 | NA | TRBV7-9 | CASSLGQGVIGNQPQHF | TGTGCCAGCAGCTTAGGACAGGGCGTAATTGGCAATCAGCCCCAGCATTTT
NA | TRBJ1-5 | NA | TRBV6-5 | CASSYSSNQPQHF | TGTGCCAGCAGTTACTCGTCCAATCAGCCCCAGCATTTT
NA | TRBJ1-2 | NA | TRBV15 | CATSRDHGYTF | TGTGCCACCAGCAGAGATCATGGCTACACCTTC
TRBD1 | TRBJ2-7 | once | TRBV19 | CASRDRDYEQYF | TGTGCCAGTAGGGACAGGGACTACGAGCAGTACTTC
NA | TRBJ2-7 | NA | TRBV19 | CASSIQQGGPYEQYF | TGTGCCAGTAGTATTCAACAGGGTGGGCCCTACGAGCAGTACTTC
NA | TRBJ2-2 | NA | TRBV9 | CASSVVAGPTGELFF | TGTGCCAGCAGCGTAGTTGCGGGCCCGACCGGGGAGCTGTTTTTT
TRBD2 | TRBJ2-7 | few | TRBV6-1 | CASSGSGSSYEQYF | TGTGCCAGCAGTGGTAGCGGGAGCTCCTACGAGCAGTACTTC
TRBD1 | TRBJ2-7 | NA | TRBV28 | CASSRTGTGNYEQYF | TGTGCCAGCAGTCGGACCGGGACAGGGAACTACGAGCAGTACTTC